This TCR beta chain was recorded in a study of blood T cell repertoires in COVID-19. Looking at the study overall: Researchers got acute and convalescent COVID-19 samples from the United States, Italy and Spain. Sources were T cells, B-cell-depleted T cells, or PBMCs; the material itself was cDNA or gDNA.

Original handling: Estimation of nucleated cell counts relied on the amplification of reference gene primers. The data were produced by immunoSEQ multiplex PCR, yet TCRdb's version contains in-frame clones alone and is incomplete. The V and J calls and clone size were taken over from that table, and D and trimming were inferred from the DNA. Of about 44,000 clones listed, roughly nine tenths were seen once; the top ten hold under 0.4%. This CDR3 comprises 16 residues. CDR1 and CDR2 from the germline V gene are LGHDT and YNNKEL (reference sequence). After removal of 0 bases from V and 3 bases from J, the junction contained 1 base not matched to a gene.

The sequenced sample was peripheral blood. The chain has TRBV3-1 (or the pseudogene TRBV3-2) and TRBJ1-6; 8 bases are a match to TRBD1. This TCR derives from a man aged 50 or older with COVID-19, enrolled during active disease. The CDR3 loop reads CASSQDDRGYNSPLHF. The CDR3 region has the DNA TGTGCCAGCAGCCAAGACGACAGGGGCTATAATTCACCCCTCCACTTT.